Each of the 4 T cell receptor beta chains below was sequenced from the same sample in a study of T cells in localized non-small cell lung cancer. Libraries were prepared by immunoSEQ multiplex PCR; TCRdb keeps only in-frame clonotypes and omits some of them. The table shows 25,000 to 35,000 clones, with about four fifths occurring only once. Sequencing was performed on peripheral blood mononuclear cells, taken before any cancer treatment. These receptors were obtained from a man between 40 and 70 years old with stage III lung adenocarcinoma.

A single count supports this clone. This rearrangement joins TRBV5-1 to TRBJ2-1; 7 bases match TRBD1. Germline V lookup: CDR1 SGHRS, CDR2 YFSETQ. V lost 8 bases and J lost 5; bases outside the gene matches: 13. This CDR3 contains 15 residues. In nucleotides, the CDR3 is TGCGCCAGTTACAACGGGCAGGGGGTGCACAATGAGCAGTTCTTC. This sequence encodes CASYNGQGVHNEQFF.

The V and J genes are TRBV5-4 and TRBJ2-3; TRBD2 matches at 10 bases. The V segment lost 1 base and the J segment 1 base; nucleotides outside the gene matches: 3. The CDR3 covers 16 residues. Germline CDR1 and CDR2: SGHNT and YYREEE (reference sequence). The CDR3: CASSLRLAGGTDTQYF. CDR3 in DNA: TGTGCCAGCAGCTTGCGGCTAGCGGGAGGCACAGATACGCAGTATTTT.

The V call is TRBV6-5, the J call TRBJ1-1, with 7 bases that match TRBD1. V was pared by 7 bases and J by 9 bases, with 11 bases of the junction left unmatched. CDR3 length: 13 amino acids. CDR1 and CDR2 (germline): MNHEY, SVGAGI. The CDR3: CASNPGGSQKAFF. CDR3 bases: TGTGCCAGCAACCCAGGGGGGTCCCAAAAAGCTTTCTTT.

The V gene is TRBV7-9, the J gene TRBJ1-6; TRBD1 matches at 11 bases. J gave up 6 bases and V 1 base, and 5 bases lay outside the gene matches. Germline CDR1 reads SEHNR; CDR2 reads FQNEAQ (reference sequence). The length of the CDR3 is 17 residues. The CDR3 DNA follows: TGTGCCAGCAGCTTAGTTGGGACAGGGGGTATTAATTCACCCCTCCACTTT. This sequence encodes CASSLVGTGGINSPLHF.